The entry below gives a single TCR beta chain sequence along with its context. The method was immunoSEQ multiplex PCR; TCRdb's version includes in-frame clones alone and lacks a portion of them. The sample lists about 45,000 clones, approximately 91% occurring once. The data derive from a study of blood T cell repertoires in COVID-19. Study at large: In each case, the material was cDNA or gDNA derived from T cells, B-cell-depleted T cells, or PBMCs.

This CDR3 has 15 residues. Germline values: CDR1 KGHDR, CDR2 SFDVKD. V was cut by 9 bases and J by 4 bases, with 18 bases left in between. Sequencing input: peripheral blood. This TCR derives from a human donor in a cohort sampled during active COVID-19. The chain links TRBV24-1 to TRBJ1-5; D remains unclear. CDR3 amino acids: CATDGLEPPNQPQHF. In DNA form, the CDR3 reads TGTGCCACCGATGGACTCGAACCACCTAATCAGCCCCAGCATTTT.